This TCR beta chain was sequenced in a study of shared clonotypes between healthy human individuals (dated by TCRdb to the early 2020s). A note on the overall study: The cohort included a few men and a couple of women between 18 and 49 years of age. Per donor, three plates each were used for CD4 naive and CD4 memory, two for CD8 naive, and one for CD8 memory. The study deeply sequenced blood TCR repertoires of about five healthy adults to estimate repertoire size and the extent of clonotype sharing between individuals. Libraries were prepared and TCR repertoires were sequenced by different laboratories using diverse techniques, in order to increase sequencing depth and limit assay-specific biases. Between about 0.85 and 10 billion PBMCs per donor were obtained by leukapheresis. The study at large found these results: Based on pairwise subsampling, the degree of clonotype sharing among donors was expected to be affected by sequencing depth. About 5% of naive CD4, 3.5% of naive CD8, around 2.3% of memory CD4, and 0.35% to 0.5% of memory CD8 clonotypes were shared across several donors. Compared with non-shared clonotypes, the clonotypes found in all four sorted-subset donors had higher generation probabilities. The small number of donors limited the genetic and exposure-history diversity represented. Sampling was restricted to blood, and TCR repertoires in tissue are likely to differ from TCR repertoires in blood. Estimated clonotype richness was generally larger for naive than for memory subsets. Even with the large sequencing depth, rarefaction of the sorted-subset datasets indicated that sequencing was incomplete.

V has 2 bases trimmed and J has 7 bases trimmed; junction bases matching no gene number 9. Based on the germline V gene (reference sequence), the CDR1 and CDR2 sequences are MNHNY and SVGAGI. From the cysteine up to the phenylalanine, the CDR3 has a length of 15 residues. The only DNA kept is the CDR3, 45 bases in frame from the first base. TCR CDR3 regions were amplified from genomic DNA by multiplex PCR using the deep immunoSEQ assay. For each cell subset, the extracted genomic DNA was distributed evenly across all wells of several immunoSEQ 96-well plates, and each plate served as one replicate. For sorted subsets, approximately 190 ng of genomic DNA, equivalent to 25,000 to 30,000 T cell genomes, went into each replicate PCR. Purified libraries were measured with a Qubit 3.0 fluorometer, size-checked on a Bioanalyzer 2100, and measured again with the KAPA Library Quantification kit. Every immunoSEQ 96-well plate was sequenced on a dedicated single-read 150-cycle Illumina NextSeq 550 flow cell. The published analysis was carried out like this. The immunoSEQ output contained only junctional sequences without quality scores, so filtering could not match that applied to full-length reads. To assign V/J genes and CDR3, sequences were annotated using PyIR, a Python wrapper for IgBLAST v1.9, with IMGT germline references. Reads with weak V/J assignments (E-value above 1e-6), missing CDR3, stop codons, out-of-frame junctions, or ambiguous translated residues were removed. A V3J clonotype was defined by an identical inferred V gene, J gene, and CDR3 amino acid sequence. To compute the percentage overlap between repertoires, the number of shared unique clonotypes was divided by the size of the smaller repertoire. RTK rarefaction, the Chao1 estimator, and Recon v2.1 estimates of unobserved clonotypes were used to assess repertoire richness. Generation probabilities were computed with OLGA for all TCRbeta clonotypes obtained by the gDNA method from several donors. Here the immuneACCESS table is served through TCRdb, limited to in-frame sequences with V and J called. Missing clones are a known gap in these copies; in checked studies unresolved V genes cover under half, and the rest lacks a known reason. Clonal size and the V and J genes are those of that table, whereas D and trimming came from the DNA. In all, the sample holds around 370,000 clones, and about 96% of those were seen once. Jointly, the top ten make up about 0.32% of the sample.

Points on this clone: No antigen is known for it. Base quality data are lacking; no much larger clone is found one base away.

The donors were healthy, HIV-negative adults who had no recently reported acute infections or vaccinations. Every donor was a Caucasian adult residing in Nashville, Tennessee, USA. CD8 memory samples consisted of magnetically selected CD45RO+ cells combined with CCR7-negative CD45RA+ effector memory (TemRA) cells. Blood was collected by leukapheresis, and PBMCs were isolated by Ficoll-Histopaque density gradient centrifugation and then cryopreserved in liquid nitrogen vapor phase. Purity and quantity of every magnetically sorted T cell population were checked by analytical flow cytometry. Each sorted fraction had its genomic DNA isolated and then quantified by UV absorbance on a Nanodrop 2000c.

Sequencing used memory CD8+ T cells sorted from blood. The sample's cell subset or site label, in plain terms: CD45RO+ cells pooled with CCR7-negative TemRA cells. This receptor chain uses TRBV6-6 and TRBJ2-3; the central 7 bases match TRBD2. This sequence originates from a man between 25 and 39 years old in good health. The CDR3 region reads CASSYGGGAGNTQYF. Read as DNA, the sequence is TGTGCCAGCAGTTACGGGGGAGGGGCGGGGAATACGCAGTATTTT.